This is a list of T cell receptor beta chains from one sample in a study of blood T cell repertoires in COVID-19. Produced via immunoSEQ multiplex PCR; TCRdb's table is partial and in-frame only. This table holds about 240,000 clones, approximately 78% found once. The sequencing input was peripheral blood. The receptor set was obtained from a woman between 55 and 75 years old with active or convalescent COVID-19. The conserved cysteine and the conserved F or W are not part of the CDR3 here. The order of the fields is CDR3 protein, V gene.

ASSRRTVPYGYT TRBV3-1/TRBV3-2
ASSSLAGSRRGLNTEAF TRBV5-1
ASSARQGQNEQF TRBV9
SVGGPTEAF TRBV29-1
ASSPASTDFYGYT TRBV5-1
ASSAQGNQPQH TRBV5-8
ASRTTGYLAEAF TRBV14
ASTPEGMETEAF TRBV2
ASSRFQGRHQPQH TRBV4-1
ASSSGQGSYNEQF TRBV6-5
ASSLGETELF TRBV12-3/TRBV12-4
ASSPAGRSYNEQF TRBV9
ASLEGNTEAF TRBV2
ASSPPLRTGPGYEQY TRBV27
ASSLNGGGNTDTQY TRBV7-2
ASSDPPRGGYYGYT TRBV2
ASSESGGITGELF TRBV10-2
AWNGDWGVLMNTEAF TRBV30
ASTQGETSEKLF TRBV3-1/TRBV3-2
AWSPGNTIY TRBV30
ASSGGQGTYNEQF TRBV7-9
ASSMRAGQGSYEQY TRBV7-9
ASNPTGSSNQPQH TRBV6-5
ASRPSTGARVNTEAF TRBV5-6
ASSQPGHWDNEQF TRBV13
ASSRDSSKKPQH TRBV6-2/TRBV6-3
AISESGRGTEAF TRBV10-3
ASSQVWGSAFSGNTIY TRBV3-1/TRBV3-2
ASSTDRTLYEQY TRBV7-8
ASSEGGARGTEAF TRBV11-1
ASRAWRNNEQF TRBV2
ASSRGGVSEQY TRBV7-9
ASSQAEYNTEAF TRBV4-3
ASGWGLGSGNTIY TRBV6-5
ASSSGTAYGYT TRBV5-1
ASSVQSGATDTQY TRBV9
ASSLSSSSYNEQF TRBV7-3
AWSVQGLDGYT TRBV30
ASSQSDRTGNTIY TRBV3-1/TRBV3-2
ASSQWRTDEQY TRBV19
ASSSSTGELF TRBV2
ASTGQGRNTEAF TRBV9
ASSLARGEHT TRBV7-9
AWGTGYNNEQF TRBV30
ASSVGVWAGGTDTQY TRBV9
ASSLGGYSNQPQH TRBV27
ASSQTQGRTEAF TRBV21-1
ASSYPGQGREKLF TRBV6-5
ASSRSNIYEQY TRBV5-4
ASSWATGNYGYT TRBV6-5
AWTGGPPSGNTIY TRBV30
ATSRAYQETQY TRBV15
ASRTDYETDTQY TRBV12-2
ASSLLAVTTGTNEKLF TRBV27
ASSDHLGQGAPETQY TRBV25-1
ASSPRTNTDTQY TRBV18
ATEGAGANYGYT TRBV2